The clone carrying this T cell receptor (beta chain) was seen at least ten times. No antigen is known for it. HTBI primers from iRepertoire and Arm-PCR of CDR3 regions yielded the TCR beta libraries. Each CDR3 protein is one row after TCRdb ran MiXCR on the multiplex PCR reads. Of about 470,000 distinct CDR3 sequences listed, roughly 20% are singletons. This CDR3 spans 15 amino acids. Trimming cost V 1 base and J 5 bases; bases outside gene matches: 7. Looked up from germline, CDR1 is DFQATT and CDR2 is SNEGSKA (reference sequence). The time point denotes: persistent/refractory GD, antithyroid drugs over 5 years with positive TRAb. PBMC RNA served as the TCR library source. As collected, the peripheral blood samples measured about 9.2 milliliters each and went into EDTA tubes. The record originates from a study of regulatory T cells in long-lasting Graves disease. Overall study findings and caveats: The sample size was small, and this may have reduced accuracy.

Material: peripheral blood mononuclear cells (PBMCs), obtained when the disease was refractory, from a patient treated with antithyroid drugs. This chain joins TRBV20-1 and TRBJ2-7; 11 positions match TRBD1. This TCR came from a female donor with Graves disease. The CDR3 DNA reads as TGCAGTGCTAGAGTGTTGGGACAGGGGGTCAACGAGCAGTACTTC. It translates to CSARVLGQGVNEQYF.